This T cell receptor beta chain was obtained from a study of T cells in localized non-small cell lung cancer. The CDR3 has 17 residues. V was trimmed by 4 bases and J by 3 bases, leaving 20 bases between them. The germline CDR1 and CDR2 sequences are SGHKS and YYEKEE (reference sequence). A note on this clone: Antigen specificity is unknown.

Clones were read by immunoSEQ multiplex PCR, and TCRdb kept only the in-frame ones, dropping some. This table has some 10,000 clones, approximately 81% appearing once. Study conclusions and caveats: Longer overall survival accompanied higher blood T cell density.

The specimen comprised peripheral blood, sampled before any cancer treatment. V usage is TRBV5-5 and J usage is TRBJ2-1; D is tentatively TRBD1 or TRBD2 (5 bases each). The TCR comes from a male donor at least 60 years old with stage III lung adenocarcinoma. The CDR3 is CASSPEVRTSIYNEQFF. The CDR3 nucleotides read TGTGCCAGCAGCCCGGAGGTCCGGACAAGCATCTACAATGAGCAGTTCTTC.